Presented here are 3 T cell receptor beta chains from one specimen sequenced in a study of OX40 agonist ivuxolimab in advanced cancers. Library preparation used the immunoSEQ multiplex PCR assay. In its TCRdb copy, this immuneACCESS table keeps in-frame sequences only and misses some clones. Where compared with another copy, unresolved V genes explain less than half of these, and the others have no known cause. This sample has 25,000 to 30,000 clones in its table, and 79% of those were observed once. The ten largest clones represent around a third of the sample. The material sequenced was CD4+ or CD8+ T cells sorted from blood, taken in a trial of the OX40 agonist ivuxolimab. The receptor source for this set is an adult with an advanced solid tumor such as melanoma, head and neck, liver or kidney cancer.

Judged by abundance, this clone is medium-sized (0.01 to 0.1%). The chain combines TRBV21-1 with TRBJ1-1; whether TRBD1, the table's D call, matches the DNA was not checked. TRBV21-1 is recorded as a pseudogene. The CDR3 extends over 15 amino acids. Written as DNA, the CDR3 is TGTGCCAGCAGCAAGTCCTTAGACATGTTCACTGAAGCTTTCTTT. Encoded protein: CASSKSLDMFTEAFF.

The rearrangement links TRBV30 to TRBJ2-3, with no clear D. This CDR3 contains 13 residues. The germline V and J ends were trimmed by 2 bases and 0 bases, with 6 bases remaining between them. Germline CDR1 reads GTSNPN; CDR2 reads SVGIG (reference sequence). The CDR3 nucleotides read TGTGCCTGGAGTCCGGACAGCACAGATACGCAGTATTTT. Its translation: CAWSPDSTDTQYF.

V gene TRBV7-9 combines with J gene TRBJ2-7, with D perhaps matching TRBD2 (5 bases). This CDR3 spans 14 amino acids. V was trimmed by 5 bases and J by 4 bases, leaving 15 bases between them. Germline CDR1 and CDR2: SEHNR and FQNEAQ (reference sequence). CDR3 residues: CASSQGRQLYEQYF. DNA for the CDR3: TGTGCCAGCAGCCAAGGGAGACAATTATACGAGCAGTACTTC.